The entry below describes one T cell receptor (beta chain). Antigen unknown. The sample belongs to a study of shared clonotypes between healthy human individuals. Study background: The plates for each donor numbered three CD4 naive, three CD4 memory, two CD8 naive and one CD8 memory. Study observations and caveats: Naive CD4 clonotype sharing across a few donors was 5% to 6%. Generation of non-shared clonotypes was less probable than generation of clonotypes shared by all four donors.

The CDR3 has 16 amino acids. Between the trimmed V and J ends, which lost 1 base and 9 bases, there was a span of 19 bases. From germline, CDR1 is SGHTA and CDR2 FQGTGA. DNA at 200 ng, about 30,000 T cell genomes, went into sorted-subset replicate PCRs. Data came from immunoSEQ multiplex PCR; TCRdb stores just in-frame clones and leaves some out. The table shows approximately 2.5 million clones, with 80% to 95% occurring only once. Sequencing was done on a sample of naive CD4+ T cells from PBMCs. Noted subset: CD45RA+ positively selected. The chain combines TRBV7-3 with TRBJ2-1; tentatively, D is TRBD1 (5 bases). The source is a man aged 18 to 30 in good health. Some clones in this sample may be carry-over from other donors' samples. This CDR3 is CASSLIGRAGPGEQFF. The CDR3 DNA reads as TGTGCCAGCAGCTTAATCGGCCGGGCAGGGCCGGGTGAGCAGTTCTTC.